This T cell receptor (beta chain) was profiled in a study of shared clonotypes between healthy human individuals. The wider study: For every donor, three CD4 naive, three CD4 memory, two CD8 naive and one CD8 memory plates were used.

The study, taken as a whole, reports: All-four-donor shared clonotypes had higher generation probabilities than non-shared clonotypes did. It was observed that roughly 5.4% of naive CD4 clonotypes were shared across several donors.

Measured with immunoSEQ multiplex PCR; TCRdb has only the in-frame clones, and not every one. The profile covers 650,000 to 750,000 clones, with around 72% appearing a single time and about 1.7% taken by the ten largest. This CDR3 has 14 residues. The V gene's germline CDR1 is SGHTA and CDR2 FQGNSA. Trimming stripped 5 bases from V and 3 bases from J, with 14 bases between. This clone was observed once. Antigen specificity is unknown. The TCR originated in a woman aged 25 to 45 in good health. This chain links TRBV7-2 with TRBJ2-7, with D perhaps TRBD1 (7 bases). Sequenced material: memory CD4+ T cells sorted from blood. Subset described: CD45RA-negative fraction. CDR3 bases: TGTGCCAGCAGCCAGGGGGGACCAGTCTACGAGCAGTACTTC. Its translation is CASSQGGPVYEQYF.